What follows are 24 T cell receptor beta chains derived from one specimen sequenced in a study of blood T cell repertoires in COVID-19. The table came from immunoSEQ multiplex PCR; TCRdb's copy has only in-frame clones and leaves some out. The repertoire includes about 370,000 clones, around 87% of them detected once, and 8% to 13% sits in the top ten. Material: peripheral blood. All receptors derive from a woman in her twenties or thirties with COVID-19, enrolled during active disease.

This rearrangement joins TRBV9 to TRBJ2-3; no reliable D call. The V end was cut by 3 bases, the J end by 0 bases, with 8 bases between. Germline V gene sequence: CDR1 SGDLS, CDR2 YYNGEE. The CDR3 contains 14 residues. The CDR3, as DNA: TGTGCCAGCAGCGAGGAGTACAGCACAGATACGCAGTATTTT. This encodes CASSEEYSTDTQYF.

V usage is TRBV5-4 and J usage is TRBJ1-6; 7 nucleotides align to TRBD1. Germline CDR1 and CDR2: SGHNT and YYREEE (reference sequence). V trimming: 0 bases; J trimming: 2 bases; junction bases outside the gene matches: 2. The CDR3 has 16 residues. CDR3 protein: CASSLGGTAYNSPLHF. CDR3 DNA: TGTGCCAGCAGCTTGGGTGGGACAGCCTATAATTCACCCCTCCACTTT.

Concerning this clone: One end of the junction fails to match germline, which may point to a read error. The rearrangement uses TRBV5-1 and TRBJ1-6; D gene uncertain. CDR1 and CDR2 from the germline V gene are SGHRS and YFSETQ. The CDR3 runs 14 residues. CDR3 in amino acids: CASRLGREDSPLHF. CDR3 in DNA: TGCGCCAGCAGGTTGGGAAGAGAAGATTCACCCCTCCACTTT. Filled out from reference TRBV5-1 and TRBJ1-6, the complete variable domain reads KAGVTQTPRYLIKTRGQQVTLSCSPISGHRSVSWYQQTPGQGLQFLFEYFSETQRNKGNFPGRFSGRQFSNSRSEMNVSTLELGDSALYLCASRLGREDSPLHFGNGTRLTVT.

The V call is TRBV6-5, the J call TRBJ1-2; 7 bases map to TRBD1. CDR3 length: 15 amino acids. V dropped 7 bases and J dropped 8; count of bases not matched to a gene: 16. CDR1 and CDR2 (germline): MNHEY, SVGAGI. CDR3 nucleotide sequence: TGTGCCAGCAATACCGTCGGGACAGCGGGAGGGGGCTACACCTTC. This codes for CASNTVGTAGGGYTF.

The rearrangement uses TRBV2 and TRBJ2-7; possible D gene TRBD1, 6 bases. V lost 6 bases, J lost 0 bases, and 12 bases lay in between. Germline lookup yields CDR1 SNHLY and CDR2 FYNNEI. CDR3 length: 14 amino acids. The CDR3 DNA reads as TGTGCCAGCAGACTTCTGGACAGCTCCTACGAGCAGTACTTC. It codes for CASRLLDSSYEQYF.

This chain joins TRBV19 and TRBJ1-5, with a weak D call TRBD1 (6 bases). The V end was cut by 5 bases, the J end by 0 bases, with 11 bases between. Germline CDR1 reads LNHDA; CDR2 reads SQIVND (reference sequence). CDR3 length equals 15 residues. CDR3 protein: CASSPQGNSNQPQHF. The CDR3, as DNA: TGTGCCAGTAGTCCACAGGGCAATAGCAATCAGCCCCAGCATTTT.

The rearrangement joins TRBV6-5 to TRBJ2-5; 9 bases are shared with TRBD1. There are 14 residues in the CDR3. Germline V gene sequence: CDR1 MNHEY, CDR2 SVGAGI. Unmatched junction bases numbered 8, after V lost 7 bases and J lost 5 bases. CDR3 region: CASTRTGVRETQYF. The CDR3 DNA follows: TGTGCCAGCACCAGGACAGGGGTCAGGGAGACCCAGTACTTC.

This chain links TRBV19 with TRBJ2-1; 8 positions agree with TRBD2. Germline V gives CDR1 LNHDA, CDR2 SQIVND (reference sequence). The CDR3 is 15 residues long. The J segment lost 5 bases and the V segment lost 4 bases, leaving 7 bases of the junction unmatched. CDR3 region: CASSKLSGSNNEQFF. DNA for the CDR3: TGTGCCAGTAGTAAGTTGAGCGGGAGTAACAATGAGCAGTTCTTC.

V gene TRBV7-3 combines with J gene TRBJ2-1; the match to TRBD2 covers 9 bases. The CDR3 has 15 amino acids. V shed 2 bases and J 7 bases; nucleotides not matched to a gene: 6. Per germline, CDR1 SGHTA and CDR2 FQGTGA. The CDR3 DNA is TGTGCCAGCAGCTTACTAGCGGGGCCCCTGAATGAGCAGTTCTTC. As protein: CASSLLAGPLNEQFF.

In nucleotides, the CDR3 is TGTGCCAGCAGTTACTCGGGGACAGGGGGCATCGAGCAGTACTTC. Its translation: CASSYSGTGGIEQYF. V usage is TRBV6-5 and J usage is TRBJ2-7; 12 nucleotides align to TRBD1. With 0 bases clipped from V and 6 bases from J, the junction kept 3 bases outside the gene matches. Germline V gene lookup returns CDR1 MNHEY and CDR2 SVGAGI. The CDR3 contains 15 residues.

This chain joins TRBV7-3 and TRBJ2-3; 10 nucleotides match TRBD2. This CDR3 is 15 amino acids long. The trim removed 5 bases at V and 5 bases at J, leaving 7 bases unmatched. From germline, CDR1 is SGHTA and CDR2 FQGTGA. CDR3 sequence (DNA): TGTGCCAGCAGCCGAAGCGGGAGGGCCGAAGATACGCAGTATTTT. Its translation: CASSRSGRAEDTQYF.

The CDR3 loop reads CASSLGTSGGYEQYF. The CDR3 DNA follows: TGTGCCAGCAGCTTAGGGACTAGCGGGGGCTACGAGCAGTACTTC. The V and J genes are TRBV7-3 and TRBJ2-7; 14 positions match TRBD2. Germline CDR1 reads SGHTA; CDR2 reads FQGTGA. V gave up 2 bases and J gave up 3 bases; unmatched junction bases: 0. The CDR3 has 15 amino acids.

The V and J genes are TRBV9 and TRBJ2-5, with TRBD1 identical over 9 bases. The germline V gene encodes CDR1 SGDLS and CDR2 YYNGEE. The ends lost 4 bases at V and 5 bases at J; junction bases unmatched: 12. This CDR3 contains 16 residues. The CDR3 protein is CASSTGTGMVGETQYF. The DNA for the CDR3 is TGTGCCAGCAGCACCGGGACAGGGATGGTGGGGGAGACCCAGTACTTC.

This sequence joins TRBV5-1 and TRBJ1-3; TRBD1 matches at 8 bases. In germline, CDR1 is SGHRS, CDR2 YFSETQ. After removal of 4 bases from V and 4 bases from J, the junction contained 10 bases not matched to a gene. CDR3 length: 16 amino acids. The CDR3 DNA is TGCGCCAGCAGCCCTCAGACAGGGGTCGAAGGAAACACCATATATTTT. Translated, it gives CASSPQTGVEGNTIYF.

The rearrangement joins TRBV30 to TRBJ1-3; D might be TRBD1 (5 bases). The CDR3 is 18 residues long. V lost 0 bases and J 0 bases, leaving 18 bases between the germline ends. Germline V CDR1 and CDR2: GTSNPN, SVGIG (reference sequence). The CDR3 protein is CAWSVLSAGLYSGNTIYF. The CDR3 bases are TGTGCCTGGAGTGTACTATCGGCAGGGCTTTACTCTGGAAACACCATATATTTT.

Written as DNA, the CDR3 is TGTGCCAGCAGTTTATGGCGGGGGGAGGACGAGCAGTACTTC. Its protein is CASSLWRGEDEQYF. The chain is built from TRBV27 and TRBJ2-7; TRBD2 agrees at 8 bases. The V gene's germline CDR1 is MNHEY and CDR2 SMNVEV (reference sequence). V gave up 1 base and J gave up 5 bases; unmatched junction bases: 4. The CDR3 loop spans 14 amino acids.

The CDR3 loop reads CASRIGAGANVLTF. CDR3 bases: TGCGCCAGCAGAATAGGGGCTGGGGCCAACGTCCTGACTTTC. The J gene is TRBJ2-6, the V gene TRBV5-1, with D maybe TRBD1 (5 bases). This CDR3 region has 14 residues. The V gene's germline CDR1 is SGHRS and CDR2 YFSETQ. Trimming took 5 bases from V and 2 from J, leaving 8 bases between them.

The rearrangement links TRBV15 to TRBJ2-1, with 10 nucleotides matching TRBD2. This CDR3 has 14 amino acids. The V gene's germline CDR1 is LNHNV and CDR2 YYDKDF (reference sequence). Trimming at V came to 4 bases and at J to 9 bases, leaving 6 bases not matched to a gene. In DNA form, the CDR3 reads TGTGCCACCAGCACAGCGGGAGGGCTCGGTGAGCAGTTCTTC. Its protein is CATSTAGGLGEQFF.

V and J are TRBV19 and TRBJ1-1; no clear D gene. Looked up from germline, CDR1 is LNHDA and CDR2 is SQIVND (reference sequence). V lost 5 bases, J lost 2 bases, and 9 bases lay in between. The CDR3 runs to 13 residues. CDR3: CASSRLVNTEAFF. In DNA form, the CDR3 reads TGTGCCAGTAGTCGACTCGTAAACACTGAAGCTTTCTTT.

In DNA, the CDR3 is TGCGCCAGCAGCCTCACGGGACAGGGTGGGTCCGGGGAGCTGTTTTTT. This translates into CASSLTGQGGSGELFF. J is TRBJ2-2 and V is TRBV4-1, with 9 bases fitting TRBD1. Germline CDR1 MGHRA, CDR2 YSYEKL. This CDR3 spans 16 amino acids. V was pared by 4 bases and J by 6 bases, with 9 bases of the junction left unmatched.

This chain uses TRBV7-2 with TRBJ2-7; 11 nucleotides match TRBD2. Germline-derived CDR1 and CDR2 are SGHTA and FQGNSA. The CDR3 spans 17 residues. V was clipped by 1 base and J by 4 bases; unmatched bases: 9. CDR3 in DNA: TGTGCCAGCAGCTTAGTCGCCCGACTAGCGGGACGGTACGAGCAGTACTTC. It encodes CASSLVARLAGRYEQYF.

The chain carries TRBV11-2 and TRBJ2-2; 8 bases map to TRBD2. Germline V gene data show CDR1 as SGHAT and CDR2 as FQNNGV. The length of the CDR3 is 15 residues. The V and J ends lost 3 bases and 5 bases, in that order; junction bases with no gene match: 5. This CDR3 reads CASSFAGGGTGELFF. CDR3 nucleotide sequence: TGTGCCAGCAGCTTCGCGGGAGGAGGGACCGGGGAGCTGTTTTTT.

The chain employs TRBV2 and TRBJ2-7; 11 nucleotides agree with TRBD2. CDR3 length: 12 residues. Germline V gene sequence: CDR1 SNHLY, CDR2 FYNNEI. V gave up 9 bases and J gave up 4 bases; unmatched junction bases: 2. The CDR3 reads CASGTSGYEQYF. The CDR3 bases are TGTGCCAGTGGGACTAGCGGATACGAGCAGTACTTC. The whole variable domain, remainder taken from reference TRBV2 and TRBJ2-7, is EPEVTQTPSHQVTQMGQEVILRCVPISNHLYFYWYRQILGQKVEFLVSFYNNEISEKSEIFDDQFSVERPDGSNFTLKIRSTKLEDSAMYFCASGTSGYEQYFGPGTRLTVT.

In its sample, this clone was seen once. The gene calls are TRBV28 and TRBJ2-7; 10 bases match TRBD1. The CDR3 runs to 14 residues. Trimming took 7 bases from V and 4 from J; bases not matched to a gene: 7. From germline, CDR1 is MDHEN and CDR2 SYDVKM. The DNA for the CDR3 is TGTGCCAGCAAAACCGGGACAGGGGCTTACGAGCAGTACTTC. Its protein product is CASKTGTGAYEQYF.